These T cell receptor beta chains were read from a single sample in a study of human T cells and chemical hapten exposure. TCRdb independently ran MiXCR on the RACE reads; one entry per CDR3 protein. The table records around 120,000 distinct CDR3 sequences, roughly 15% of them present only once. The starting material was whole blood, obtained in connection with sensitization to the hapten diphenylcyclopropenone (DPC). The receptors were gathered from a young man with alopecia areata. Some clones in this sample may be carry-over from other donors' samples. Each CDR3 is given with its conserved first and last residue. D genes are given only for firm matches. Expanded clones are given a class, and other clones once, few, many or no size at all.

CDR3 DNA: TGTGCCAGCAGAACACGGACAGGGATGGAAGAGACCCAGTACTTC
CDR3 protein: CASRTRTGMEETQYF
D gene: TRBD1
clone size: .
J gene: TRBJ2-5
V gene: TRBV6-2/TRBV6-3

CDR3 DNA: TGTGCCAGCATTGCCGGGGCTTCTGGAAACACCATATATTTT
CDR3 protein: CASIAGASGNTIYF
D gene: .
clone size: .
J gene: TRBJ1-3
V gene: TRBV28

CDR3 DNA: TGTGCCAGCAGCTTACGGGCAGATACGCAGTATTTT
CDR3 protein: CASSLRADTQYF
D gene: .
clone size: few
J gene: TRBJ2-3
V gene: TRBV7-6

CDR3 DNA: TGCAGCGTTGTGAGGAGGGGGCCCAGGTACGAGCAGTACTTC
CDR3 protein: CSVVRRGPRYEQYF
D gene: .
clone size: few
J gene: TRBJ2-7
V gene: TRBV29-1

CDR3 DNA: TGTGCCAGCAGCCCTAGACTATTACCAGATACGCAGTATTTT
CDR3 protein: CASSPRLLPDTQYF
D gene: .
clone size: .
J gene: TRBJ2-3
V gene: TRBV7-9

CDR3 DNA: TGTGCCAGCAGTCAACCTCGAAGGACTAGCGGACGCACAGATACGCAGTATTTT
CDR3 protein: CASSQPRRTSGRTDTQYF
D gene: TRBD2
clone size: .
J gene: TRBJ2-3
V gene: TRBV6-7

CDR3 DNA: TGTGCCAGCAGCCAAGCCCAGGGGCAAGAGACCCAGTACTTC
CDR3 protein: CASSQAQGQETQYF
D gene: .
clone size: few
J gene: TRBJ2-5
V gene: TRBV4-2

CDR3 DNA: TGTGCCAGTACCAAGGAGGGGTCAAGAGGAGATACGCAGTATTTT
CDR3 protein: CASTKEGSRGDTQYF
D gene: .
clone size: .
J gene: TRBJ2-3
V gene: TRBV19

CDR3 DNA: TGTGCCAGCTCACCAGGGGAGGCGTTCAACGGCTACACCTTC
CDR3 protein: CASSPGEAFNGYTF
D gene: .
clone size: .
J gene: TRBJ1-2
V gene: TRBV18

CDR3 DNA: TGTGCCAGCAGCTTAATAGGCGTGAACACTGAAGCTTTCTTT
CDR3 protein: CASSLIGVNTEAFF
D gene: .
clone size: .
J gene: TRBJ1-1
V gene: TRBV13

CDR3 DNA: TGTGCCAGCAGCAGGGCCGATGAGCAGTTCTTC
CDR3 protein: CASSRADEQFF
D gene: .
clone size: few
J gene: TRBJ2-1
V gene: TRBV12-3/TRBV12-4

CDR3 DNA: TGCAGCGCAGCGGGGCCAAACGTCCTGACTTTC
CDR3 protein: CSAAGPNVLTF
D gene: TRBD2
clone size: few
J gene: TRBJ2-6
V gene: TRBV29-1

CDR3 DNA: TGTGCCAGCTCCAAGACTAGCGGGGAGACCACAGATACGCAGTATTTT
CDR3 protein: CASSKTSGETTDTQYF
D gene: TRBD2
clone size: .
J gene: TRBJ2-3
V gene: TRBV18

CDR3 DNA: TGTGCCAGCAGTCCGCGGACAGGGGGAAGCGATGGCTACACCTTC
CDR3 protein: CASSPRTGGSDGYTF
D gene: TRBD1
clone size: .
J gene: TRBJ1-2
V gene: TRBV12-3/TRBV12-4

CDR3 DNA: TGTGCCAGCAGCTTTACTAGCGGGGGCTACAATGAGCAGTTCTTC
CDR3 protein: CASSFTSGGYNEQFF
D gene: TRBD2
clone size: many
J gene: TRBJ2-1
V gene: TRBV7-2

CDR3 DNA: TGCGCCAGCAGTTCTACAGGGGTTGCTGAAGCTTTCTTT
CDR3 protein: CASSSTGVAEAFF
D gene: TRBD1
clone size: many
J gene: TRBJ1-1
V gene: TRBV5-1

CDR3 DNA: TGTGTCAGCAGACTAGGGGCTAGCAATCAGCCCCAGCATTTT
CDR3 protein: CVSRLGASNQPQHF
D gene: .
clone size: .
J gene: TRBJ1-5
V gene: TRBV7-2

CDR3 DNA: TGTGCCAGCAGCACCGCAGATACGCAGTATTTT
CDR3 protein: CASSTADTQYF
D gene: .
clone size: .
J gene: TRBJ2-3
V gene: TRBV28

CDR3 DNA: TGTGCCAGCAGTTACGGGACAGCAGTGGGGAATTCACCCCTCCACTTT
CDR3 protein: CASSYGTAVGNSPLHF
D gene: TRBD1
clone size: few
J gene: TRBJ1-6
V gene: TRBV6-2/TRBV6-3

CDR3 DNA: TGTGCCATCAGTGAGTCGGGGACATCAAACAATGAGCAGTTCTTC
CDR3 protein: CAISESGTSNNEQFF
D gene: .
clone size: .
J gene: TRBJ2-1
V gene: TRBV10-3

CDR3 DNA: TGTGCCAGCAGCTTAGCTAGCACCTACAATGAGCAGTTCTTC
CDR3 protein: CASSLASTYNEQFF
D gene: .
clone size: .
J gene: TRBJ2-1
V gene: TRBV11-2

CDR3 DNA: TGTGCCAGCAGCTTATTGGCCGAAGCTAAAGAGACCCAGTACTTC
CDR3 protein: CASSLLAEAKETQYF
D gene: .
clone size: many
J gene: TRBJ2-5
V gene: TRBV7-3

CDR3 DNA: TGTGCCAGCAGCAAACAGATTCACCCCCAGCATTTT
CDR3 protein: CASSKQIHPQHF
D gene: .
clone size: few
J gene: TRBJ1-5
V gene: TRBV28

CDR3 DNA: TGTGCTAGTGGTCCAGGGGGACCGAACACTGAAGCTTTCTTT
CDR3 protein: CASGPGGPNTEAFF
D gene: TRBD1
clone size: many
J gene: TRBJ1-1
V gene: TRBV12-5

CDR3 DNA: TGCAGTGCTAGAGTCGTTGTGGCCTCCTACGAGCAGTACTTC
CDR3 protein: CSARVVVASYEQYF
D gene: .
clone size: .
J gene: TRBJ2-7
V gene: TRBV20-1

CDR3 DNA: TGTGCCAGCACCTCTTACACCGGGGGGCGGAAGGAAAACATTCAGTACTTC
CDR3 protein: CASTSYTGGRKENIQYF
D gene: .
clone size: .
J gene: TRBJ2-4
V gene: TRBV7-9

CDR3 DNA: TGTGCCAGCTCTGCACACCCGGCTCTAGGGGAAGAGACCCAGTACTTC
CDR3 protein: CASSAHPALGEETQYF
D gene: .
clone size: .
J gene: TRBJ2-5
V gene: TRBV6-2/TRBV6-3

CDR3 DNA: TGCGCCAGCAGCCAAGAAAGGCCTAGCGGGGGGATCACAGATACGCAGTATTTT
CDR3 protein: CASSQERPSGGITDTQYF
D gene: TRBD2
clone size: .
J gene: TRBJ2-3
V gene: TRBV4-3

CDR3 DNA: TGCAGCGTTGATGTGGGATACAATGAGCAGTTCTTC
CDR3 protein: CSVDVGYNEQFF
D gene: .
clone size: .
J gene: TRBJ2-1
V gene: TRBV29-1

CDR3 DNA: TGTGCCAGCACCAGGACAGGACTGAATTCACCCCTCCACTTT
CDR3 protein: CASTRTGLNSPLHF
D gene: TRBD1
clone size: .
J gene: TRBJ1-6
V gene: TRBV27

CDR3 DNA: TGTGCCAGCGGGACAGATAATGAAAAACTGTTTTTT
CDR3 protein: CASGTDNEKLFF
D gene: TRBD1
clone size: .
J gene: TRBJ1-4
V gene: TRBV2

CDR3 DNA: TGTGCCAGCAGTTTAGGCGGGGTCGGCACAGATACGCAGTATTTT
CDR3 protein: CASSLGGVGTDTQYF
D gene: .
clone size: .
J gene: TRBJ2-3
V gene: TRBV12-3/TRBV12-4

CDR3 DNA: TGTGCCATCAGTGGTGGGACTAGCGGGGGGCTGACAGATACGCAGTATTTT
CDR3 protein: CAISGGTSGGLTDTQYF
D gene: TRBD2
clone size: few
J gene: TRBJ2-3
V gene: TRBV10-3

CDR3 DNA: TGTGCCAGCAGTGAAAACACTAACACCGGGGAGCTGTTTTTT
CDR3 protein: CASSENTNTGELFF
D gene: .
clone size: many
J gene: TRBJ2-2
V gene: TRBV6-4

CDR3 DNA: TGCGCCAGCAGTGATATGGAAAGAGGGAGTAATGAAAAACTGTTTTTT
CDR3 protein: CASSDMERGSNEKLFF
D gene: .
clone size: few
J gene: TRBJ1-4
V gene: TRBV10-2